This TCR beta chain stems from a study of blood T cell repertoires in COVID-19. Clones were read by immunoSEQ multiplex PCR, and TCRdb kept only the in-frame ones, dropping some. This repertoire shows roughly 670,000 clones, 85% to 90% found once; its top ten account for more than 0.25%. The germline V and J ends were trimmed by 4 bases and 2 bases, with 8 bases remaining between them. This CDR3 spans 13 amino acids. Per the germline V gene, CDR1 is SGHTA and CDR2 is FQGNSA. This chain uses TRBV7-2 with TRBJ1-2; D may be TRBD1 (6 bases). Sequenced: peripheral blood. This TCR derives from a young woman with acute or convalescent COVID-19. CDR3 nucleotide sequence: TGTGCCAGCAGCTACAGGGTGAACTATGGCTACACCTTC. As protein: CASSYRVNYGYTF.